Listed here is a single T cell receptor (beta chain). The antigen is undetermined. For TCR beta, libraries came from quantitative 5'-RACE with molecular barcodes. TCRdb reprocessed the 5' RACE reads via MiXCR and lists one record per CDR3 protein. Of about 220,000 distinct CDR3 sequences in the sample, about a sixth are singletons; the top ten hold approximately 46%. These data belong to a study of CD8 T cells in ankylosing spondylitis. Study-wide results and limits: Disease-linked clones were CD8+ and relatively rare in peripheral blood. According to the report, clones linked to the disease were significantly enriched in matched synovial fluid samples taken from ankylosing spondylitis patients. Seemingly distinctive of ankylosing spondylitis blood was a TCR beta motif formed by eight highly homologous variants. Reactive arthritis synovial fluid and blood were previously reported to contain some motif variants.

Per the germline V gene, CDR1 is PRHDT and CDR2 is FYEKMQ (reference sequence). The CDR3 has 15 amino acids. Trimming removed 4 bases at V and 5 bases at J, with 17 bases between. The sequence was collected from a male donor with ankylosing spondylitis. The rearrangement joins TRBV13 to TRBJ1-2, with D perhaps TRBD1 (5 bases). The source material was blood, either unsorted or a sorted T cell fraction (not recorded which). The CDR3 bases are TGTGCCAGCAGCTCCCGGGACCCGAGTTGGTATGGCTACACCTTC. Protein: CASSSRDPSWYGYTF.